This T cell receptor beta chain came from a study of T cells in women clearing cervical HPV infection. The overall study: Blood came at first lesion visit for cases, post-clearance for controls. With HLA typing for only a few women, HLA confounding remains possible.

As for this clone: The read ends 3 residues shy of where the CDR3 ends; the end is completed using the germline J gene. Other DNA sequences of this sample code for an identical CDR3.

Using immunoSEQ multiplex PCR, the repertoire was profiled, and TCRdb retains in-frame clones only, with some absent. Its table records about 12,000 clones. V lost 6 bases and J lost 4; bases outside the gene matches: 5. CDR1 is MNHEY, CDR2 SVGEGT, per germline. The CDR3 is 15 residues long. Specimen: blood buffy coat. The sequence was obtained from a woman between 18 and 70 years old with a cervical HPV16 infection that either progressed to CIN3+ or cleared (not recorded which). This sequence joins TRBV6-2 or TRBV6-3 and TRBJ2-1; 11 nucleotides match TRBD2. CDR3 residues: CASRPGLAGYNEQFF. The part of the CDR3 DNA that was read is TGTGCCAGCAGACCAGGACTAGCGGGTTACAATGAG.